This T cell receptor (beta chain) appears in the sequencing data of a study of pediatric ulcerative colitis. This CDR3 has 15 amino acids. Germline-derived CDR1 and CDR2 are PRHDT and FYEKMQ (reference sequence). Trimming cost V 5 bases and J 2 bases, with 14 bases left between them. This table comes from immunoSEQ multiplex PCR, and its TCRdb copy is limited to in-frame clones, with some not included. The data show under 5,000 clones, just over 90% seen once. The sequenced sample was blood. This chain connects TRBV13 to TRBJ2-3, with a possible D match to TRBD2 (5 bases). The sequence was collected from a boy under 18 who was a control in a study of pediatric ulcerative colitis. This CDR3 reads CASSLRDRVTDTQYF. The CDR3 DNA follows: TGTGCCAGCAGCCTCCGGGATAGGGTCACAGATACGCAGTATTTT. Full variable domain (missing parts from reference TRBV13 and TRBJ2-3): AAGVIQSPRHLIKEKRETATLKCYPIPRHDTVYWYQQGPGQDPQFLISFYEKMQSDKGSIPDRFSAQQFSDYHSELNMSSLELGDSALYFCASSLRDRVTDTQYFGPGTRLTVL.